This T cell receptor beta chain was documented in a study of cytomegalovirus exposure and HLA in healthy donors. Study-wide findings and caveats: With high specificity and sensitivity, the classifier reportedly diagnosed cytomegalovirus status. Per published accounts, TCR beta sequences correctly predicted the HLA-A and HLA-B alleles of most subjects.

A multiplex PCR was run with 60 Vbeta primers and 13 Jbeta primers. As originally analysed: Roughly 11 million shared chains were among around 80 million unique TCR beta chains counted in a later analysis. Some clones are missing from TCRdb's copy, which holds only in-frame ones; the method was immunoSEQ multiplex PCR. The V and J calls and the clone size are those of that table, but D and trimming were determined from the DNA. Across more than 140,000 clones, the top ten clones capture 2% to 2.5% of the sample. Of note for this clone: The antigen remains unidentified.

The sequence came from a young woman in good health and CMV-seronegative. The sequenced sample was PBMCs.

The CDR3 nucleotides read TGTGCCAGCAGCCCGACAGGGCGCGCCGAGCAGTACGTC. Translated, it gives CASSPTGRAEQYV. The chain couples TRBV7-9 to TRBJ2-7; 7 positions match TRBD1. Losses at the gene ends were 5 bases for V and 6 bases for J; bases not matched to a gene: 7. CDR1 SEHNR and CDR2 FQNEAQ come from the germline V gene (reference sequence). The CDR3 loop spans 13 amino acids.